A selection of T cell receptor beta chains follows, all from one sample in a study of tumor-infiltrating lymphocytes in primary liver carcinoma. TCRdb called the multiplex PCR reads again in MiXCR, with one record for every CDR3 protein. This sample yields about 37,000 distinct CDR3 sequences, of which roughly 80% are seen a single time; 35% to 40% belongs to the top ten. The sequenced sample was tumor-adjacent normal liver tissue. These receptors came from a man in his forties with primary liver carcinoma and hepatitis B virus infection. CDR3s include the opening cysteine and the closing phenylalanine or tryptophan. The D gene is left open where the match is weak. Part of the rows lack a size; the others show once, few, many or a class for expanded clones.

>TRBV6-1|TRBJ1-5|-|-
CASIIHKGNQPQHF
TGTGCCAGCATTATCCATAAGGGCAATCAGCCCCAGCATTTT
>TRBV5-1|TRBJ2-5|many|-
CASSPLGVGGETQYF
TGCGCCAGCAGCCCATTGGGGGTCGGGGGAGAGACCCAGTACTTC
>TRBV11-2|TRBJ2-5|many|-
CASSWGLQETRYF
TGTGCCAGCAGCTGGGGACTCCAAGAGACCCGGTACTTC
>TRBV7-9|TRBJ1-2|-|-
CVSTQAIGYGYIF
TGTGTCAGCACCCAGGCGATCGGCTATGGCTACATCTTC
>TRBV28|TRBJ1-5|-|-
CASRSAGASRPQHF
TGTGCTAGTAGGTCGGCAGGGGCTTCCCGGCCCCAGCATTTT
>TRBV6-2/TRBV6-3|TRBJ2-5|-|-
CASSFGTPEKKWCQYF
TGTGCCAGCAGTTTCGGGACGCCCGAGAAAAAGTGGTGCCAGTACTTC
>TRBV11-1|TRBJ2-1|once|-
CGSSIGNTSGASRFGNEQFF
TGTGGCAGCAGCATAGGAAACACTAGTGGGGCCTCACGGTTCGGCAATGAGCAGTTCTTC
>TRBV7-9|TRBJ2-7|many|-
CASSLDGGGGVEQYF
TGTGCCAGCAGCTTAGACGGCGGTGGCGGGGTCGAGCAGTACTTC
>TRBV5-6|TRBJ2-7|-|TRBD2
CASSLDRTSGYYEQYF
TGTGCCAGCAGCTTGGATAGGACTAGCGGCTACTACGAGCAATACTTC
>TRBV29-1|TRBJ1-1|-|-
CSVLDRKNNEAFF
TGCAGCGTGCTCGACAGGAAGAACAATGAAGCTTTCTTT
>TRBV29-1|TRBJ2-3|once|-
CSARTGVGDTQYF
TGCAGCGCTCGGACGGGGGTCGGAGATACGCAGTATTTT
>TRBV4-3|TRBJ1-3|-|-
CASSQDAGAADTKYF
TGCGCCAGCAGCCAAGACGCAGGGGCTGCGGACACTAAATATTTT
>TRBV19|TRBJ2-2|-|-
CVSSIFGVLFF
TGTGTCAGTAGTATATTTGGGGTGCTGTTTTTT
>TRBV5-4|TRBJ1-3|many|-
CASSLSAQNPGNTIYF
TGTGCCAGCAGCTTGTCGGCCCAAAATCCTGGAAACACCATATATTTT
>TRBV14|TRBJ2-7|-|-
CSSSQERVALQYF
TGTTCCAGCAGCCAAGAGAGGGTAGCTCTTCAGTACTTC
>TRBV6-2/TRBV6-3|TRBJ2-5|once|-
CASSSGETQYF
TGTGCCAGCAGCTCGGGGGAGACCCAGTACTTC
>TRBV12-3/TRBV12-4|TRBJ2-1|-|-
CSSSLARLGGEQFF
TGTTCCAGCAGTTTAGCCCGACTGGGCGGTGAGCAGTTCTTC
>TRBV6-5|TRBJ2-1|-|TRBD2
CTSSQTSGSPHEQFF
TGTACCAGCAGCCAGACTAGCGGGAGCCCCCATGAGCAGTTCTTC
>TRBV11-2|TRBJ2-7|-|-
CASSFDRPRLCSYGYEQYF
TGTGCCAGCAGCTTCGACAGGCCCCGACTTTGTTCGTACGGTTACGAGCAATACTTC
>TRBV6-6|TRBJ2-1|-|-
CVSSQPTLPFF
TGTGTCAGCAGTCAGCCAACCCTCCCCTTCTTC
>TRBV29-1|TRBJ2-5|once|TRBD1
CSAKADRGQAETQYF
TGCAGCGCTAAAGCGGACAGGGGGCAAGCAGAGACCCAGTACTTC
>TRBV12-3/TRBV12-4|TRBJ2-2|-|-
CASSSGQGRTVGELFF
TGTGCCAGCAGTTCAGGGCAGGGGAGAACAGTCGGAGAGCTGTTTTTT
>TRBV11-2|TRBJ2-1|-|TRBD2
CASSPTITSGKYNEQFF
TGTGCCAGCAGCCCTACCATAACTAGCGGGAAATACAATGAGCAGTTCTTC
>TRBV4-1|TRBJ1-4|-|TRBD1
CANSQGGGGRGEKLFF
TGCGCCAACAGCCAAGGAGGAGGGGGCCGAGGAGAAAAACTGTTTTTT
>TRBV7-8|TRBJ1-5|-|-
CASSFRTVYQPQHF
TGTGCCAGCAGCTTCAGGACTGTCTATCAGCCCCAGCATTTT
>TRBV28|TRBJ2-7|many|TRBD2
CASPVGTSTHEQYF
TGTGCCAGCCCCGTCGGGACTAGCACCCACGAGCAGTACTTC
>TRBV29-1|TRBJ2-2|-|TRBD1
CSVEITGAGKLFF
TGCAGCGTTGAGATAACAGGGGCTGGGAAGCTGTTTTTT
>TRBV12-3/TRBV12-4|TRBJ2-1|-|TRBD2
CASSLRGGRNEQLF
TGTGCCAGCAGTTTGCGGGGGGGCCGGAATGAGCAGCTCTTC
>TRBV6-2/TRBV6-3|TRBJ2-2|-|-
CASIAGDTGELSF
TGTGCCAGCATCGCGGGGGACACCGGGGAGCTGTCTTTT
>TRBV14|TRBJ2-7|-|TRBD2
CASNAVAGWVNNEQYF
TGTGCCAGCAATGCCGTAGCGGGATGGGTAAACAACGAGCAGTACTTC
>TRBV6-6|TRBJ2-2|few|-
CATSVARGTGELFF
TGTGCCACCTCCGTCGCCCGAGGGACCGGAGAGCTGTTTTTT
>TRBV6-5|TRBJ2-7|once|-
CARIEASLYDQYF
TGTGCCAGAATAGAAGCGAGTCTCTATGATCAGTACTTC
>TRBV12-5|TRBJ1-1|-|-
CASGSPNNRDKDTKAFF
TGTGCTAGTGGTTCGCCTAATAACCGGGACAAAGACACTAAAGCTTTCTTT
>TRBV10-2|TRBJ2-5|-|TRBD2
CASPGLAGGETQHF
TGCGCCAGCCCAGGACTAGCGGGAGGAGAGACCCAGCACTTC
>TRBV10-3|TRBJ2-3|-|TRBD2
CAIGEIGLAGGSGTDTHYF
TGTGCCATCGGTGAAATTGGACTAGCGGGAGGAAGTGGCACAGATACGCACTATTTT
>TRBV6-2/TRBV6-3|TRBJ1-5|-|-
CARSYSGGNQSQHF
TGTGCCAGAAGTTACTCCGGTGGCAATCAGTCCCAGCATTTT
>TRBV11-1|TRBJ2-7|-|-
CASTPWGHANHEQYF
TGTGCCAGCACCCCGTGGGGACATGCGAACCACGAGCAGTACTTC
>TRBV29-1|TRBJ2-5|-|TRBD1
CSLGQARGTQYF
TGCAGTCTCGGACAGGCCCGAGGGACCCAGTACTTC
>TRBV5-4|TRBJ2-3|many|-
CASSLGGPNRDTQYF
TGTGCCAGCAGCTTGGGGGGCCCGAACAGGGATACGCAGTATTTT
>TRBV6-5|TRBJ2-7|-|-
CASRRGKAYEHCF
TGTGCCAGCAGGCGCGGGAAAGCCTACGAGCATTGCTTC
>TRBV30|TRBJ1-6|-|-
CAKSARGVSPLHF
TGTGCCAAGAGCGCGCGGGGGGTGTCACCCCTCCACTTT
>TRBV24-1|TRBJ1-2|many|-
CATSDSGGGGASYGYTF
TGTGCCACCAGTGATTCCGGCGGGGGGGGAGCTAGCTATGGCTACACCTTC
>TRBV6-6|TRBJ2-1|once|-
CASRPRRGVDNEQFF
TGTGCCAGCAGGCCCCGGCGCGGGGTAGACAATGAGCAGTTCTTC
>TRBV6-1|TRBJ2-5|-|-
CASSGSYRDETQYF
TGTGCCAGCAGTGGTTCCTACAGGGATGAGACCCAGTACTTC
>TRBV29-1|TRBJ2-2|-|-
CSVLSILNTGELFF
TGTAGCGTACTGAGCATCCTGAACACCGGGGAGCTGTTTTTT
>TRBV5-5|TRBJ2-1|-|-
CASNLLTGSTYNELFF
TGTGCCAGCAATCTCCTTACGGGGTCAACCTACAATGAGCTGTTCTTC
>TRBV11-1|TRBJ2-4|-|-
CTSSRKQGDIQYF
TGTACAAGTAGCCGGAAGCAGGGTGACATTCAGTACTTC
>TRBV10-3|TRBJ2-5|-|-
CATETGKSTIREIQYF
TGTGCCACCGAAACCGGGAAGTCGACAATAAGAGAGATCCAGTACTTC
>TRBV6-6|TRBJ1-2|medium-sized|TRBD1
CASSSDDGTGYGYTF
TGTGCCAGCAGTTCCGACGACGGGACAGGCTATGGCTACACCTTC
>TRBV5-1|TRBJ2-3|many|-
CASSLNGRTSTDTQYF
TGCGCCAGCAGCTTGAACGGCCGCACTAGCACAGATACGCAGTATTTT
>TRBV29-1|TRBJ2-1|-|-
CSAPDGGQVGEQFF
TGTAGCGCCCCGGATGGCGGCCAGGTAGGAGAGCAGTTCTTC
>TRBV11-1|TRBJ2-2|-|TRBD1
CTSSLRSGQNTGVLFF
TGCACCAGCAGCTTACGATCGGGACAGAACACCGGGGTGCTGTTTTTT
>TRBV10-3|TRBJ2-2|-|-
CPIKETANTGELLF
TGTCCCATCAAAGAGACAGCGAACACCGGGGAGTTGTTGTTT